This T cell receptor beta chain is drawn from a study of T cell repertoires in cytomegalovirus infection. Whole-study results and caveats: The response measured ex vivo was dominated by TCR beta clonotypes (HLA-C-restricted and CMV-specific).

Germline V gene data show CDR1 as LNHDA and CDR2 as SQIVND (reference sequence). Trimming took off 7 bases at V and 0 bases at J, with 11 bases between the two ends. The CDR3 length is 14 residues. A note on this clonotype: Antigen specificity is unknown.

TCRdb reanalysed the reads using MiXCR and keeps one entry per CDR3 protein. Of 150,000 to 200,000 distinct CDR3 sequences detected, under 15% appear once; the ten largest clones hold 20% to 30%. The V gene is TRBV19, the J gene TRBJ2-3, with D unresolved. Sample: PBMCs. The origin of this receptor is a human donor in good health (CMV status not recorded). Some clones in this sample may be carry-over from other donors' samples. This CDR3 is CASMDGPSTDTQYF. CDR3 sequence (DNA): TGTGCCAGTATGGACGGACCTAGCACAGATACGCAGTATTTT. Full variable domain (outside the CDR3, taken from reference TRBV19 and TRBJ2-3): DGGITQSPKYLFRKEGQNVTLSCEQNLNHDAMYWYRQDPGQGLRLIYYSQIVNDFQKGDIAEGYSVSREKKESFPLTVTSAQKNPTAFYLCASMDGPSTDTQYFGPGTRLTVL.